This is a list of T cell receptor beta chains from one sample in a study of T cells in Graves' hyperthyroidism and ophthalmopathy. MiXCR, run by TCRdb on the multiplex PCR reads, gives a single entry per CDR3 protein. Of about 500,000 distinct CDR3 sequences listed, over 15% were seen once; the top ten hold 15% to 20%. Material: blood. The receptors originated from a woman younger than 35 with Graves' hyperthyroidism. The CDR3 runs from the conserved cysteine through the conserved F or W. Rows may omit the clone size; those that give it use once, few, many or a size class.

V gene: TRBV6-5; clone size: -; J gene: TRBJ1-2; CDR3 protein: CASSYGRMAGYTF
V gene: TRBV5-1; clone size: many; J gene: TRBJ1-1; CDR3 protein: CASSLALSATEAFF
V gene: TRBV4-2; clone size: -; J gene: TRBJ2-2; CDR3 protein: CASSQEAGSTGELFF
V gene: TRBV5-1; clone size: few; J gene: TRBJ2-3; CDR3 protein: CASSDQPKRGRDTQYF
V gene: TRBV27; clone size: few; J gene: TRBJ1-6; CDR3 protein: CASSVGTGGLLHF
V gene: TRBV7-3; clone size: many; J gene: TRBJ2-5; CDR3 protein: CASSLMVQETQYF
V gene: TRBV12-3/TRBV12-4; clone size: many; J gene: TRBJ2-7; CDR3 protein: CASSPQAFSYEQYF
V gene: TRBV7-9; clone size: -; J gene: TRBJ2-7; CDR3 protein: CASSLSGIGQEQYF
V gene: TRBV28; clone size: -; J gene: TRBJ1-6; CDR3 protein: CASSPRTGGWSPLHF
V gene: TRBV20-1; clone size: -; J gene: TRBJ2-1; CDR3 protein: CSARDFTGGLSYNEQFF
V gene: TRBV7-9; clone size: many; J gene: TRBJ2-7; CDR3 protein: CASSLGHYYEQYF
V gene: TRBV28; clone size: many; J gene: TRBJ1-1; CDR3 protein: CASSMTGGGTEAFF
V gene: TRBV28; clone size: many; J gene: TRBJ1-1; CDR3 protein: CASSRTGTEIEAFF
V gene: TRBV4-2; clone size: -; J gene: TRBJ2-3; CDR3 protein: CASSQGGSSGGPDTQYF
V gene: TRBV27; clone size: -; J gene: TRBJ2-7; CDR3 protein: CASSLSILAGSYEQYF
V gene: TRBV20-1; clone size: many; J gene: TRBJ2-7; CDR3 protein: CSARVGDPGFLVQYF
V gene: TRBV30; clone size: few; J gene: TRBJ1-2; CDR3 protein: CACPTRGGYGYTF
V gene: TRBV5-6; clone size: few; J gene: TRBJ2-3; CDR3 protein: CASSPPGHPNTQYF
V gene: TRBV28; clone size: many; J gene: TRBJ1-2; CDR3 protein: CASSPNVGRSGGYTF
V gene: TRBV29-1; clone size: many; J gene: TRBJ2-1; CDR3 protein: CSDRTSGRTDEQFF
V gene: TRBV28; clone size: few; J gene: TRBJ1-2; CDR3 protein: CASSERGRNYGYTF
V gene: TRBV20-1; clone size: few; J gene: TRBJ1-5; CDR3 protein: CSAWTGAPPQHF
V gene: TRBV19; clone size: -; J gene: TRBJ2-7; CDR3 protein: CASSTGGLAGASYEQYF
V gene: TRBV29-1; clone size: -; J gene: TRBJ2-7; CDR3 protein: CSGAGGAGSSYEQYF
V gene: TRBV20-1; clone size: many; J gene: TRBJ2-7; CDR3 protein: CSASAGNEQYF
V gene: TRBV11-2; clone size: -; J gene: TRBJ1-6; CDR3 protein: CASSSHGGGNSPLHF
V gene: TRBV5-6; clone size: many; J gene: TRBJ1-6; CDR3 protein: CASSLAGTGRSSPLHF
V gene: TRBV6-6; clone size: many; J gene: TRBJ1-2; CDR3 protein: CASSYLAGGEGYTF
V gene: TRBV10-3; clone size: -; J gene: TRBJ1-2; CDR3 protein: CAIKTGDYGYTF
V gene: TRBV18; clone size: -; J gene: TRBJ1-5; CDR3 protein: CASSPTAVRSNQPQHF
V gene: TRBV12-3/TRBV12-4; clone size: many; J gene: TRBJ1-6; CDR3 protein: CASSRWNSPLHF
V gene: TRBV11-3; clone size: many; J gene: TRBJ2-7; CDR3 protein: CASSQAGTGNYEQYF
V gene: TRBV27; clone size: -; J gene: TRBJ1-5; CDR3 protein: CASSRGVRSNQPQHF
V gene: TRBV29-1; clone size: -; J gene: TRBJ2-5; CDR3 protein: CSVEGLARKTQYF
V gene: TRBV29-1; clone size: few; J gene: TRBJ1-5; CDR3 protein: CSVTPPGHPPDQPQHF
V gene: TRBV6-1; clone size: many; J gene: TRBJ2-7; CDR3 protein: CASSPGGILYEQYF
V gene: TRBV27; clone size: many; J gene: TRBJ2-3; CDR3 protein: CASSSFAERAVTDTQYF
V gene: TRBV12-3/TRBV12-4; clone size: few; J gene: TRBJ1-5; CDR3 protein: CASSYRTYSNQPQHF
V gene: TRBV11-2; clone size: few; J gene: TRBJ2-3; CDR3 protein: CASSLRTSGGLDTQYF
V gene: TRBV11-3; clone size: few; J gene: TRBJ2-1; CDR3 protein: CANSFSGRAYNEQFF
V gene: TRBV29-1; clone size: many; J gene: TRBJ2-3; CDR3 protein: CSGASGSTDTQYF
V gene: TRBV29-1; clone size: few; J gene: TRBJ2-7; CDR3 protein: CSVERGQWRLAVSYEQYF
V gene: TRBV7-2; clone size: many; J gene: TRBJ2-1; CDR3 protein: CASRRVPSGGHDNEQFF
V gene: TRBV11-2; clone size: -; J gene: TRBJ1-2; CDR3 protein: CASSWGSGSNYGYTF
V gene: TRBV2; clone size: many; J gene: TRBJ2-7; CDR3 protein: CASRELAGGPGEQYF
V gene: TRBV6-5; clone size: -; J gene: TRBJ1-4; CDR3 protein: CASSYSGKNEKLFF
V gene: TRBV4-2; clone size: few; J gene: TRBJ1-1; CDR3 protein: CASSQVRSSTFEAFF
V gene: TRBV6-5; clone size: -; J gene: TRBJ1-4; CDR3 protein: CASSYSLPGQGAEKLFF
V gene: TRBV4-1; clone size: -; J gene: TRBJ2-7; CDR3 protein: CASSRHPQGYSYEQYF
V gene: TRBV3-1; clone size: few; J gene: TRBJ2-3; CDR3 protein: CASSQVRTDTQYF
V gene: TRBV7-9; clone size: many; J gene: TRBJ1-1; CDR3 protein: CASSAPLNTEAFF
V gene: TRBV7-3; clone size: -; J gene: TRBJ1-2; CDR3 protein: CASSLSSRSYGYTF
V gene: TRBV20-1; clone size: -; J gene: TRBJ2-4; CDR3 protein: CSAREGLAKNIQYF